The T cell receptor (beta chain) described here comes from a study of CD4 T cells in relation to SARS-CoV-2 and coronaviruses. Across the whole study: The restricting HLA molecule for shared crossreactive spike epitopes was mapped. Study conclusions and caveats: Crossreactive clones expanded significantly less to SARS-CoV-2 than monoreactive clones. Memory recall responses, not primary responses primed in culture, are what the assay detects.

This clone was counted a single time. Antigen specificity is unknown. Naive and memory CD4+ T cells were separated from cryopreserved PBMCs. The ends lost 4 bases at V and 3 bases at J; junction bases unmatched: 4. Germline CDR1 LNHNV, CDR2 YYDKDF (reference sequence). The CDR3 has 14 residues. Profiled with immunoSEQ multiplex PCR; TCRdb holds only in-frame clones, not every one. The data show tens of thousands of clones, 92% seen once. This chain connects TRBV15 to TRBJ2-7; 9 nucleotides agree with TRBD1. This clonotype was sampled from an adult with COVID-19. Sample: naive CD4+ T cells from PBMCs. Subset defined: naive CD4+ T cells isolated by negative enrichment. CDR3 sequence (DNA): TGTGCCACCAGCACCGGGACAGGGTTCTACGAGCAGTACTTC. This encodes CATSTGTGFYEQYF.